This T cell receptor (beta chain) was sequenced during a study of cytomegalovirus exposure and HLA in healthy donors. Comments on this clone: Antigen specificity is unknown.

This table comes from immunoSEQ multiplex PCR, and its TCRdb copy is limited to in-frame clones, with some not included. The sample lists around 230,000 clones, around 88% occurring once. The study, taken as a whole, reports: Cytomegalovirus status was reportedly diagnosed by the classifier with high specificity and sensitivity.

Germline CDR1 is MNHEY and CDR2 is SMNVEV (reference sequence). With V trimmed by 3 bases and J by 0 bases, 2 bases remained unmatched. CDR3 size: 16 residues. The specimen sequenced was PBMCs. The receptor was derived from a woman aged 30 to 39 in good health and CMV-seropositive. This chain uses TRBV27 with TRBJ2-1; 10 bases map to TRBD2. The CDR3 protein is CASSLTSGFSYNEQFF. The CDR3 DNA is TGTGCCAGCAGTTTGACTAGCGGGTTCTCCTACAATGAGCAGTTCTTC.